A selection of T cell receptor beta chains follows, all from one sample in a study of shared clonotypes between healthy human individuals. Measured with immunoSEQ multiplex PCR; TCRdb has only the in-frame clones, and not every one. This sample carries roughly 2.2 million clones, under 95% of them seen once, and the ten largest clones take 0.37%. The sequenced material came from naive CD4+ T cells from PBMCs. These receptors came from a man younger than 35 in good health. Some clones in this sample may be carry-over from other donors' samples. CDR3s leave out the opening cysteine and the closing phenylalanine or tryptophan. The order of the fields is V gene, J gene, CDR3 protein.

TRBV5-1	TRBJ2-3	ASSLGSGADTQY
TRBV2	TRBJ2-5	ASSSLAGVGETQY
TRBV7-9	TRBJ2-1	ASSASSYNEQF
TRBV6-5	TRBJ2-7	ASSEGGGQY
TRBV4-3	TRBJ2-4	ASSQAFAVGGNIQY
TRBV9	TRBJ2-2	ASSVGVRGPYTGELF
TRBV30	TRBJ2-1	AWNQGYNEQF
TRBV6-6	TRBJ1-1	ASRPTRGSNTEAF
TRBV6-1	TRBJ1-1	ASSEGYRGQRTEAF
TRBV15	TRBJ2-7	ATSRDQTSGYEQY
TRBV27	TRBJ1-1	ASSSDPNIPPEVGQGATEAF
TRBV9	TRBJ1-3	ASSALPNSGSSGNTIY
TRBV11-2	TRBJ2-2	ASSFSLGHDTGELF